A single sample is the source of the 7 T cell receptor beta chains below, sequenced in a study of identical twins. TCRdb called the 5' RACE reads again in MiXCR, with one record for every CDR3 protein. The sample lists 700,000 or so distinct CDR3 sequences, approximately 21% occurring once. A further study also used this sample, focusing on T cells expressing NK-cell markers.

Sequenced sample: PBMCs. The receptors stem from a woman under 30 in good health.

This clonotype has ten or more counts. CDR3 nucleotides: TGTGCCAGCAGTCAACTATGGACCCAGTACTTC. Residues: CASSQLWTQYF. This chain connects TRBV6-6 to TRBJ2-5; no clear D. The CDR3 loop spans 11 amino acids. V dropped 5 bases and J dropped 7 bases, with 8 bases sitting between them. In germline, CDR1 is MNHNY, CDR2 SVGAGI (reference sequence).

The chain couples TRBV20-1 to TRBJ2-2; tentatively, D is TRBD1 (6 bases). The germline V gene has CDR1 DFQATT and CDR2 SNEGSKA (reference sequence). V lost 0 bases and J 0 bases, leaving 8 bases between the germline ends. This CDR3 is 15 amino acids long. The CDR3 nucleotides read TGCAGTGCTAGAGATTCAGGGGCGAACACCGGGGAGCTGTTTTTT. Translation gives CSARDSGANTGELFF.

This clonotype came up many times. CDR3 protein: CSARREGEETQYF. CDR3 sequence (DNA): TGCAGTGCTAGAAGGGAGGGAGAAGAGACCCAGTACTTC. The rearrangement links TRBV20-1 to TRBJ2-5, with 7 bases aligning to TRBD2. CDR1 and CDR2 (germline): DFQATT, SNEGSKA (reference sequence). CDR3 size: 13 residues. Trimming cost V 2 bases and J 3 bases; bases outside gene matches: 3.

This clonotype was picked up a small number of times. The chain carries TRBV7-2 and TRBJ2-3; D remains ambiguous. CDR1 is SGHTA and CDR2 is FQGNSA in the germline V gene. Deletions cut 1 base from V and 2 bases from J, with 10 bases between. The CDR3 consists of 15 residues. The CDR3 DNA reads as TGTGCCAGCAGCTTAGATGGTCAGAACACAGATACGCAGTATTTT. It specifies CASSLDGQNTDTQYF.

The chain links TRBV6-1 to TRBJ2-1, with TRBD1 as a possible D gene (5 bases). The germline CDR1 and CDR2 sequences are MNHNS and SASEGT. The V end lost 7 bases, the J end lost 3 bases, and 13 bases lay between the germline ends. This CDR3 spans 14 amino acids. The CDR3 protein is CASTSMGLYNEQFF. The CDR3, as DNA: TGTGCCAGCACCTCAATGGGGCTCTACAATGAGCAGTTCTTC.

The rearrangement joins TRBV5-1 to TRBJ2-1, with 11 bases that match TRBD2. The CDR3 contains 15 residues. CDR1 and CDR2 from the germline V gene are SGHRS and YFSETQ. V shed 5 bases and J 7 bases; nucleotides not matched to a gene: 8. The CDR3 DNA sequence: TGCGCCAGCAGAGGGCTAACTAGCGGGAGAAATGAGCAGTTCTTC. Amino acids: CASRGLTSGRNEQFF.

This clonotype has just a few counts. The CDR3 DNA reads as TGTGCCATCAGTGAGGGCAGGGGGGAGACCCAGTACTTC. This encodes CAISEGRGETQYF. This chain uses TRBV10-3 with TRBJ2-5, with 7 nucleotides matching TRBD1. The V gene's germline CDR1 is ENHRY and CDR2 SYGVKD. CDR3 length: 13 amino acids. The V gene end was trimmed by 2 bases and the J gene end by 5 bases; junction bases not matched to a gene: 2.